Below, 17 T cell receptor beta chains from the same sample are listed, as sequenced in a study of blood T cells in healthy people across ages. The use of a sample-barcoded 5' primer and a J-beta primer mix characterized a second PCR of about 6 to 12 cycles. TCRdb ran MiXCR on the 5' RACE reads and lists one entry per CDR3 protein. The sample lists hundreds of thousands of distinct CDR3 sequences, roughly 60% seen once, with roughly 20% in the top ten. The specimen was blood. These receptors were collected from a man younger than 40 in good health.

V gene TRBV27 combines with J gene TRBJ2-1; 8 nucleotides match TRBD1. Unmatched junction bases numbered 15, after V lost 7 bases and J lost 7 bases. Germline V CDR1 and CDR2: MNHEY, SMNVEV (reference sequence). This CDR3 has 16 residues. The CDR3 spells CASTLSGTGVGNEQFF. The CDR3 bases are TGTGCCAGCACCCTATCGGGGACAGGTGTTGGGAATGAGCAGTTCTTC.

This clonotype has a single count. The V gene is TRBV20-1, the J gene TRBJ2-1, with 7 nucleotides matching TRBD2. From germline, CDR1 is DFQATT and CDR2 SNEGSKA (reference sequence). Trimming at V came to 2 bases and at J to 5 bases, leaving 12 bases not matched to a gene. The CDR3 has 16 amino acids. Here the CDR3 DNA reads TGCAGTGCTAGAAACCCCGGGACTATCGGGAACAATGAGCAGTTCTTC. Amino acid sequence: CSARNPGTIGNNEQFF.

A single count supports this clonotype. The J gene is TRBJ2-5, the V gene TRBV28; 14 bases agree with TRBD2. Germline values: CDR1 MDHEN, CDR2 SYDVKM. This CDR3 region has 14 residues. Losses at the gene ends were 5 bases for V and 7 bases for J; bases not matched to a gene: 3. The CDR3 DNA is TGTGCCAGCAGTGTGACTAGCGGGAGGGGGACCCAGTACTTC. This encodes CASSVTSGRGTQYF.

V is TRBV30 and J is TRBJ1-5; unclear D gene. Deletions cut 2 bases from V and 6 bases from J, with 11 bases between. The V gene's germline CDR1 is GTSNPN and CDR2 SVGIG (reference sequence). This CDR3 spans 13 amino acids. The CDR3 spells CAWSTANFQPQHF. DNA of the CDR3: TGTGCCTGGAGTACTGCAAATTTTCAGCCCCAGCATTTT.

This chain uses TRBV7-2 with TRBJ2-7, with 11 bases that match TRBD2. The CDR3 length is 15 residues. The ends lost 5 bases at V and 7 bases at J; junction bases unmatched: 10. Germline assignment: CDR1 SGHTA and CDR2 FQGNSA. For the CDR3, the DNA is TGTGCCAGCAGCCCAACTAGCGGGAGTATGTTGGAGCAGTACTTC. Residues: CASSPTSGSMLEQYF.

The genes are TRBV6-5 and TRBJ2-5, with 8 bases matching TRBD2. CDR1 is MNHEY and CDR2 is SVGAGI in the germline V gene. CDR3 length: 15 amino acids. With 6 bases clipped from V and 3 bases from J, the junction kept 9 bases outside the gene matches. DNA of the CDR3: TGTGCCAGCAGAGCACTAGCGGACCAAAAAGAGACCCAGTACTTC. It codes for CASRALADQKETQYF.

Details on this clonotype: This may come from a read error, since a much larger clone is one base off. The chain links TRBV29-1 to TRBJ2-1; perhaps TRBD1 as D (5 bases). Germline V CDR1 and CDR2: SQVTM, ANQGSEA. The CDR3 covers 15 residues. V was pared by 3 bases and J by 4 bases, with 16 bases between. In DNA, the CDR3 is TGCAGCGTTGACGCCCAGCAGGGCTTGTACAATGAGCAGTTCTTC. It encodes CSVDAQQGLYNEQFF.

The chain couples TRBV4-2 to TRBJ2-3, with D tentatively TRBD1 or TRBD2 (5 bases each). CDR3 length: 14 amino acids. The ends were cut back, 4 bases at V and 4 bases at J, with 12 bases in the middle. Germline CDR1 reads LGHNA; CDR2 reads YNFKEQ. The CDR3, as DNA: TGTGCCAGCAGCCTCGGGGCTAGCTCAGATACGCAGTATTTT. This gives the protein CASSLGASSDTQYF.

The chain links TRBV6-2 or TRBV6-3 to TRBJ2-3; D is perhaps TRBD1 (6 bases). CDR1 MNHEY and CDR2 SVGEGT come from the germline V gene. V lost 6 bases to trimming and J lost 2 bases, with 12 bases between them. The CDR3 runs to 14 residues. CDR3 sequence reads: CASSWGQTTDTQYF. CDR3 coding DNA: TGTGCCAGCAGCTGGGGACAAACCACAGATACGCAGTATTTT.

The chain couples TRBV4-3 to TRBJ2-7; 8 bases agree with TRBD1. The CDR3 is 15 amino acids. The junction had 8 bases not matched to a gene; V was cut back by 4 bases and J by 3 bases. The germline gives CDR1 LGHNA, CDR2 YSLEER. The CDR3 protein is CASSLGTGPFYEQYF. The CDR3 DNA is TGCGCCAGCAGCCTCGGGACAGGCCCCTTCTACGAGCAGTACTTC.

The V and J genes are TRBV5-3 and TRBJ2-7; 9 bases are shared with TRBD1. TRBV5-3 is an ORF; its function is uncertain. The V segment lost 5 bases and the J segment 5 bases; nucleotides outside the gene matches: 11. CDR3 length: 15 amino acids. DNA for the CDR3: TGTGCCAGAAGAACGGATGGGACAGGGACGCACGAGCAGTACTTC. This gives the protein CARRTDGTGTHEQYF.

This chain links TRBV29-1 with TRBJ2-1; tentative D call: TRBD2 (5 bases). This CDR3 contains 14 residues. Germline V lookup: CDR1 SQVTM, CDR2 ANQGSEA. The V end was cut by 6 bases, the J end by 8 bases, with 20 bases between. This CDR3 reads CSVGVETGRDEQFF. Here the CDR3 DNA reads TGCAGCGTGGGAGTGGAGACGGGTCGGGATGAGCAGTTCTTC.

CDR3 residues: CASSLGRLTTEAFF. The DNA for the CDR3 is TGTGCCAGCAGCTTAGGTCGGCTTACCACTGAAGCTTTCTTT. The chain uses TRBV7-2 and TRBJ1-1; D is ambiguous. Germline V gives CDR1 SGHTA, CDR2 FQGNSA. With 1 base removed from V and 4 bases from J, the gap between germline ends came to 10 bases. The CDR3 is 14 residues long.

The rearrangement uses TRBV30 and TRBJ1-4, with D possibly being TRBD1 (5 bases). The CDR3 is 14 residues long. Trimming pared 1 base from V and 3 bases from J, leaving 9 bases between. From germline, CDR1 is GTSNPN and CDR2 SVGIG (reference sequence). This CDR3 reads CAWSADSPNEKLFF. The CDR3 DNA reads TGTGCCTGGAGTGCAGACAGCCCTAATGAAAAACTGTTTTTT.

The CDR3: CSASRFQGISYEQYF. The CDR3 bases are TGCAGCGCTAGTAGGTTTCAGGGGATTTCCTACGAGCAGTACTTC. The chain uses TRBV29-1 and TRBJ2-7; possible D gene TRBD1, 6 bases. Germline V gene data show CDR1 as SQVTM and CDR2 as ANQGSEA. The CDR3 is made up of 15 amino acids. Trimming pared 7 bases from V and 1 base from J, leaving 20 bases between.

For the CDR3, the DNA is TGCAGCGAGCGGGACAGCCAAGAGACCCAGTACTTC. This encodes CSERDSQETQYF. This chain links TRBV29-1 with TRBJ2-5; D may match TRBD1 or TRBD2 (7 bases each). V was pared by 7 bases and J by 1 base, with 10 bases between. The CDR3 is 12 amino acids. Per germline, CDR1 SQVTM and CDR2 ANQGSEA.

This chain links TRBV7-9 with TRBJ2-7; D remains ambiguous. CDR3 length: 10 amino acids. Trimming stripped 10 bases from V and 7 bases from J, with 11 bases between. The germline V gene has CDR1 SEHNR and CDR2 FQNEAQ (reference sequence). The CDR3 reads CATDDREQYF. The CDR3 DNA reads TGTGCCACCGATGACCGAGAGCAGTACTTC. Looking up the rest from reference TRBV7-9 and TRBJ2-7 gives the full variable domain: DTGVSQNPRHKITKRGQNVTFRCDPISEHNRLYWYRQTLGQGPEFLTYFQNEAQLEKSRLLSDRFSAERPKGSFSTLEIQRTEQGDSAMYLCATDDREQYFGPGTRLTVT.